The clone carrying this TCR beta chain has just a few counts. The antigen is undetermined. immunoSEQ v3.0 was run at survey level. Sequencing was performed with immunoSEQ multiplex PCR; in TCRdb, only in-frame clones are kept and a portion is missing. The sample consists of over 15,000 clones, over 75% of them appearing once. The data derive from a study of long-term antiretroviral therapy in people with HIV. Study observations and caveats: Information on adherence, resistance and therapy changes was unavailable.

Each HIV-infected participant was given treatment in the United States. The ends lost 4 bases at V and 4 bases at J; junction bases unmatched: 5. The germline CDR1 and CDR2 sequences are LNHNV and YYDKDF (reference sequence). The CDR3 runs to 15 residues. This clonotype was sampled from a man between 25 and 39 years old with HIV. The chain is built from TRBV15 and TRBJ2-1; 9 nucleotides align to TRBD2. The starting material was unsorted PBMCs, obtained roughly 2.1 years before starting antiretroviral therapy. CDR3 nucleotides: TGTGCCACCAGCACTTTAGCGGGAGAATACAATGAGCAGTTCTTC. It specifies CATSTLAGEYNEQFF.